Listed below are T cell receptor beta chains from one sample, sequenced in a study of T cells in Graves' hyperthyroidism and ophthalmopathy. One entry per CDR3 protein results from TCRdb running MiXCR on the multiplex PCR reads. This repertoire shows hundreds of thousands of distinct CDR3 sequences, approximately 25% found once; its top ten account for 73%. Material: blood. The receptors derive from a man aged 45 to 65 with Graves' hyperthyroidism. Both conserved end residues are part of each CDR3. The order of the fields is CDR3 protein, CDR3 DNA, J gene, D gene, clone size, V gene. D genes are given only for firm matches. Clone size appears in some rows only: once, few, many, or a class for an expanded clone.

CASSDRQGRGNQPQHF	TGTGCCAGCAGTGACCGACAGGGTCGGGGCAATCAGCCCCAGCATTTT	TRBJ1-5	TRBD1	NA	TRBV6-2/TRBV6-3
CSARLTGAKNIQYF	TGCAGTGCTAGACTGACAGGGGCCAAAAACATTCAGTACTTC	TRBJ2-4	TRBD1	NA	TRBV20-1
CAISAQKAYEQYF	TGTGCCATCAGTGCACAGAAAGCCTACGAGCAGTACTTC	TRBJ2-7	NA	few	TRBV10-3
CSVANGVPNEPQHF	TGCAGCGTTGCAAACGGGGTACCGAACGAGCCCCAGCATTTT	TRBJ1-5	NA	NA	TRBV29-1
CATSRDRGDYEQYF	TGTGCCACCAGCAGAGATAGGGGAGACTACGAGCAGTACTTC	TRBJ2-7	NA	many	TRBV15
CASRDGETQYF	TGTGCCAGCAGGGACGGAGAAACCCAGTACTTC	TRBJ2-5	NA	many	TRBV7-8
CASSLGRRAETQYF	TGTGCCAGCAGTTTAGGAAGGAGGGCGGAGACCCAGTACTTC	TRBJ2-5	NA	NA	TRBV12-3/TRBV12-4
CASSQGLAYYNEQFF	TGCGCCAGCAGCCAAGGACTAGCGTACTACAATGAGCAGTTCTTC	TRBJ2-1	TRBD2	few	TRBV5-1
CSARETNQETQYF	TGCAGTGCTAGAGAGACTAACCAAGAGACCCAGTACTTC	TRBJ2-5	NA	NA	TRBV20-1
CASSRAGGNYNEQFF	TGTGCCAGCAGTAGGGCGGGAGGGAACTACAATGAGCAGTTCTTC	TRBJ2-1	TRBD2	few	TRBV25-1
CASSPTGDDGYTF	TGTGCCAGCAGCCCGACAGGAGATGATGGCTACACCTTC	TRBJ1-2	NA	NA	TRBV7-9
CASSRVSTEAFF	TGTGCCAGCAGCCGCGTCTCCACTGAAGCTTTCTTT	TRBJ1-1	NA	NA	TRBV11-3
CASSAMTSVTQETQYF	TGTGCCAGCAGCGCAATGACTAGCGTAACCCAAGAGACCCAGTACTTC	TRBJ2-5	TRBD2	NA	TRBV5-4
CASSGAEETQYF	TGTGCCAGCAGTGGGGCAGAAGAGACCCAGTACTTC	TRBJ2-5	NA	many	TRBV2
CSTSPAGGPGEQFF	TGCAGCACTTCCCCAGCGGGAGGGCCGGGTGAGCAGTTCTTC	TRBJ2-1	TRBD2	NA	TRBV29-1
CSFFSGSGGTDTQYF	TGCAGTTTTTTTAGCGGGAGTGGGGGCACAGATACGCAGTATTTT	TRBJ2-3	TRBD2	NA	TRBV20-1
CASSLGTSGNNEQFF	TGTGCCAGCAGCTTAGGGACTAGCGGGAACAATGAGCAGTTCTTC	TRBJ2-1	TRBD2	few	TRBV7-9
CASTFGGTNYEQYF	TGTGCCAGCACCTTCGGGGGGACCAATTACGAGCAGTACTTC	TRBJ2-7	TRBD2	NA	TRBV6-1
CASSPRDSLVDEQYF	TGTGCCAGCAGTCCCCGGGACAGCCTCGTGGACGAGCAGTACTTC	TRBJ2-7	TRBD1	few	TRBV27
CASSIRGGSNTGELFF	TGTGCCAGTAGTATTAGGGGGGGCTCCAACACCGGGGAGCTGTTTTTT	TRBJ2-2	NA	NA	TRBV19
CASSVPSTGNTEAFF	TGTGCCAGCAGCGTACCATCCACAGGGAACACTGAAGCTTTCTTT	TRBJ1-1	NA	NA	TRBV9
CASSLPSGGRQGALALAFF	TGTGCCAGCAGCTTACCTTCCGGAGGAAGACAAGGGGCCCTTGCCTTGGCTTTCTTT	TRBJ1-1	NA	few	TRBV7-9
CASREVTSENEQFF	TGTGCCAGCCGGGAGGTTACTTCAGAGAATGAGCAGTTCTTC	TRBJ2-1	TRBD2	many	TRBV2
CAGQTGTGNTIYF	TGTGCCGGACAGACAGGAACAGGAAACACCATATATTTT	TRBJ1-3	NA	few	TRBV30
CSATRTSAETQYF	TGCAGTGCTACACGGACTAGCGCGGAGACCCAGTACTTC	TRBJ2-5	TRBD2	few	TRBV20-1
CASSASQDYGYTF	TGTGCCAGCAGTGCTTCACAAGACTATGGCTACACCTTC	TRBJ1-2	NA	NA	TRBV2
CSVVRPPTGELFF	TGCAGCGTTGTTCGACCCCCCACTGGGGAGCTGTTTTTT	TRBJ2-2	NA	many	TRBV29-1
CASSGFGQGVQETQYF	TGTGCCAGCAGCGGCTTTGGACAGGGGGTGCAAGAGACCCAGTACTTC	TRBJ2-5	TRBD1	few	TRBV25-1
CSVALSDEQYF	TGCAGCGTAGCTCTGTCTGACGAGCAGTACTTC	TRBJ2-7	NA	few	TRBV29-1
CASSENRVRETQYF	TGTGCCAGCAGTGAAAACAGGGTTCGAGAGACCCAGTACTTC	TRBJ2-5	NA	few	TRBV2
CATGELATHEQYF	TGTGCCACTGGGGAGCTAGCGACCCACGAGCAGTACTTC	TRBJ2-7	NA	many	TRBV12-3/TRBV12-4
CASSLVLAGAYNEQFF	TGCGCCAGCAGCTTGGTTCTAGCGGGGGCCTACAATGAGCAGTTCTTC	TRBJ2-1	TRBD2	many	TRBV5-1
CASSWVGGKDEQYF	TGTGCCAGCAGCTGGGTTGGCGGGAAGGACGAGCAGTACTTC	TRBJ2-7	NA	NA	TRBV5-5
CASSLKATSDNEQFF	TGTGCCAGCAGCTTAAAGGCGACTAGTGACAATGAGCAGTTCTTC	TRBJ2-1	NA	few	TRBV11-2
CASSKQNPSGANVLTF	TGCGCCAGCAGCAAACAAAACCCCTCTGGGGCCAACGTCCTGACTTTC	TRBJ2-6	NA	NA	TRBV5-1
CASSLRGLAGGSDTQYF	TGTGCCAGCAGTTTAAGAGGACTAGCGGGAGGTAGCGATACGCAGTATTTT	TRBJ2-3	TRBD2	many	TRBV27
CASSLNRADGETQYF	TGTGCCAGCAGCTTAAATCGGGCGGACGGAGAGACCCAGTACTTC	TRBJ2-5	NA	few	TRBV11-3
CASSYDQGRFDGYTF	TGTGCCAGCAGTTACGACCAGGGAAGATTTGACGGCTACACCTTC	TRBJ1-2	NA	few	TRBV6-8
CASSFRTGGSPLHF	TGTGCCAGCAGTTTCAGGACAGGAGGATCACCCCTCCACTTT	TRBJ1-6	TRBD1	many	TRBV27
CASSQGQGARYGYTF	TGTGCCAGCAGCCAAGGACAGGGGGCACGCTATGGCTACACCTTC	TRBJ1-2	TRBD1	NA	TRBV3-1
CAWERGNEKLFF	TGTGCCTGGGAGAGGGGTAATGAAAAACTGTTTTTT	TRBJ1-4	NA	few	TRBV30
CASSLRVRETQYF	TGTGCCAGCAGCTTACGGGTTAGGGAGACCCAGTACTTC	TRBJ2-5	NA	NA	TRBV7-6
CASSYTGNTEAFF	TGTGCCAGCAGCTACACAGGGAACACTGAAGCTTTCTTT	TRBJ1-1	NA	many	TRBV6-1
CASSTVSQVVDEQFF	TGTGCCAGTAGTACGGTCAGCCAAGTTGTTGATGAGCAGTTCTTC	TRBJ2-1	NA	NA	TRBV19
CASSDRDRGDEQYF	TGTGCCAGCAGCGACCGGGACAGGGGGGACGAGCAGTACTTC	TRBJ2-7	TRBD1	few	TRBV9
CASSYRQDYEQYF	TGTGCCAGCAGCTACCGACAGGACTACGAGCAGTACTTC	TRBJ2-7	NA	NA	TRBV13